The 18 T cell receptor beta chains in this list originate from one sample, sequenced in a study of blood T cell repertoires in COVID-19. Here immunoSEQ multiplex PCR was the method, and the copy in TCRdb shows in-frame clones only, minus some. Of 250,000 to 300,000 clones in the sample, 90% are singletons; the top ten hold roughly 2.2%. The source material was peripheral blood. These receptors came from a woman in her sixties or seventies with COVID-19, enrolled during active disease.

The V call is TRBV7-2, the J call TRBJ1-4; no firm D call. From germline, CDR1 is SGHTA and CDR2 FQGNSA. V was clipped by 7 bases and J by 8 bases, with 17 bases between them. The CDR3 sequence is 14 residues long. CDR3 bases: TGTGCCAGCACCTTCCCTGGGCACGCGGAAAAACTGTTTTTT. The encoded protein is CASTFPGHAEKLFF.

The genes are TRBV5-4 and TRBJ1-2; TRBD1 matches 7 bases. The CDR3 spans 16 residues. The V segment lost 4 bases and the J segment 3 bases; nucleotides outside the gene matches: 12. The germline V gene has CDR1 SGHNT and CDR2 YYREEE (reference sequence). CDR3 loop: CASSRPTTGLDYGYTF. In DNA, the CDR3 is TGTGCCAGCAGCCGCCCAACGACAGGGCTGGACTATGGCTACACCTTC.

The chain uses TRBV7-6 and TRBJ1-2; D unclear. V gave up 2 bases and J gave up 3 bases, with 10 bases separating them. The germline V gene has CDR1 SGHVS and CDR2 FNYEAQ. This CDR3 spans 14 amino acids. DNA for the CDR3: TGTGCCAGCAGCTTATCTGGTTTAGACTATGGCTACACCTTC. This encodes CASSLSGLDYGYTF.

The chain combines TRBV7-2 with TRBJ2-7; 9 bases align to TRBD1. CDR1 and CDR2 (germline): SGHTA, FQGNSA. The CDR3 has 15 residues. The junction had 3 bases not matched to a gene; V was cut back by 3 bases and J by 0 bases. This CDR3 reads CASSFGTGSSYEQYF. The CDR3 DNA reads TGTGCCAGCAGCTTTGGGACAGGGTCCTCCTACGAGCAGTACTTC. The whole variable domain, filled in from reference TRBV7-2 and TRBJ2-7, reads GAGVSQSPSNKVTEKGKDVELRCDPISGHTALYWYRQSLGQGLEFLIYFQGNSAPDKSGLPSDRFSAERTGGSVSTLTIQRTQQEDSAVYLCASSFGTGSSYEQYFGPGTRLTVT.

The CDR3 reads CASSHLLAGIPHNEQFF. The CDR3 nucleotides read TGCGCCAGCAGCCACCTACTAGCGGGGATCCCCCACAATGAGCAGTTCTTC. The chain recombines TRBV4-1 with TRBJ2-1; 10 bases fit TRBD2. With V trimmed by 3 bases and J by 5 bases, 10 bases remained unmatched. Looked up from germline, CDR1 is MGHRA and CDR2 is YSYEKL. The CDR3 consists of 17 residues.

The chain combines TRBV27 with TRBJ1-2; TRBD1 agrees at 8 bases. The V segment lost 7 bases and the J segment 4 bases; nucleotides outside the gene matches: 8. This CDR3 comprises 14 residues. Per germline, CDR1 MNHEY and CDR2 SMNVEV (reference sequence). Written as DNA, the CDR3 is TGTGCCAGCAAACCCCGGACAGGGCCCTATGGCTACACCTTC. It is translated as CASKPRTGPYGYTF.

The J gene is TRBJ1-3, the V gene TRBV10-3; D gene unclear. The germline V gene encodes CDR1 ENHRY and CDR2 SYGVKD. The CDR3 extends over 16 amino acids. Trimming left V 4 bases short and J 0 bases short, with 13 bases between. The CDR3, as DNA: TGTGCCATCAGTGTGGGAGTGCCGGCCTCTGGAAACACCATATATTTT. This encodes CAISVGVPASGNTIYF.

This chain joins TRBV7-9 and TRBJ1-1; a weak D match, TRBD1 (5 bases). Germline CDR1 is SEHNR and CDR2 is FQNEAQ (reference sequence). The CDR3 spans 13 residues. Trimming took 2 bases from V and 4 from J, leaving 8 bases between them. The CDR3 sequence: CASSLQGPTEAFF. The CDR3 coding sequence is TGTGCCAGCAGCTTACAGGGCCCCACTGAAGCTTTCTTT.

The CDR3 loop is CASSVRTGDYGYTF. The CDR3 DNA reads TGTGCCAGCAGCGTACGTACAGGGGACTATGGCTACACCTTC. The rearrangement joins TRBV5-4 to TRBJ1-2, with 7 bases identical to TRBD1. This CDR3 comprises 14 residues. J lost 3 bases, V lost 4 bases, and 6 bases had no gene match. The V gene's germline CDR1 is SGHNT and CDR2 YYREEE (reference sequence).

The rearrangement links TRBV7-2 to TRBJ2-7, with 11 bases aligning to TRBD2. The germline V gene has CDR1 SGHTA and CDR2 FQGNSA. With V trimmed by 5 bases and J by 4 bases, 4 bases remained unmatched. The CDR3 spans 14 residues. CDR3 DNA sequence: TGTGCCAGCAGCGCCACTAGCGGGAGTTACGAGCAGTACTTC. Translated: CASSATSGSYEQYF.

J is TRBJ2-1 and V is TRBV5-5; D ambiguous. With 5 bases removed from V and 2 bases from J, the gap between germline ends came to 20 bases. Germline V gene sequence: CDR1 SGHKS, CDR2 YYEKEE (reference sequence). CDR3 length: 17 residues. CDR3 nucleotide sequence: TGTGCCAGCAGTCCCGGCGGATTCCCGGCACCCTACAATGAGCAGTTCTTC. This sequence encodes CASSPGGFPAPYNEQFF.

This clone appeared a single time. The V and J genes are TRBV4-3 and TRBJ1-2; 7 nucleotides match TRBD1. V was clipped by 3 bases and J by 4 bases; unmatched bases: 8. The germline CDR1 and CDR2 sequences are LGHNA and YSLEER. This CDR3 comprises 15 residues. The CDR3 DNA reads TGCGCCAGCAGCCAGGCCCACAGGGGAATCTATGGCTACACCTTC. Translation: CASSQAHRGIYGYTF.

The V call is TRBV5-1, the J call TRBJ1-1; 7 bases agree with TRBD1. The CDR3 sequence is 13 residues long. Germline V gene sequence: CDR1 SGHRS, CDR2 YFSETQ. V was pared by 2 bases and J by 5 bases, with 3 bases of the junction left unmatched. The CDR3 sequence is CASSFQGGTEAFF. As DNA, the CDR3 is TGCGCCAGCAGCTTCCAGGGGGGAACTGAAGCTTTCTTT. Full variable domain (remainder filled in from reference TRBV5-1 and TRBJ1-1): KAGVTQTPRYLIKTRGQQVTLSCSPISGHRSVSWYQQTPGQGLQFLFEYFSETQRNKGNFPGRFSGRQFSNSRSEMNVSTLELGDSALYLCASSFQGGTEAFFGQGTRLTVV.

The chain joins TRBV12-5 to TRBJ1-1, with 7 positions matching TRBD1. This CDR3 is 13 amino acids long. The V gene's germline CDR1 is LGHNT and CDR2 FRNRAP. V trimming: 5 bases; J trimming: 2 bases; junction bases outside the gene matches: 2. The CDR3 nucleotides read TGTGCTAGTGGTACAGGGGTCAACACTGAAGCTTTCTTT. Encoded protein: CASGTGVNTEAFF. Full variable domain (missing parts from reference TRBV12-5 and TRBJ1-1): DARVTQTPRHKVTEMGQEVTMRCQPILGHNTVFWYRQTMMQGLELLAYFRNRAPLDDSGMPKDRFSAEMPDATLATLKIQPSEPRDSAVYFCASGTGVNTEAFFGQGTRLTVV.

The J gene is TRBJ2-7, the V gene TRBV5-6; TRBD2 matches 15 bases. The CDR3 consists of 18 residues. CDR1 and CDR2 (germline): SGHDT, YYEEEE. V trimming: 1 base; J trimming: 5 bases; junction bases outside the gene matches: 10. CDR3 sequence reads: CASSLSGWTSGGVHEQYF. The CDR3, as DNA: TGTGCCAGCAGCTTGTCTGGTTGGACTAGCGGGGGGGTCCACGAGCAGTACTTC.

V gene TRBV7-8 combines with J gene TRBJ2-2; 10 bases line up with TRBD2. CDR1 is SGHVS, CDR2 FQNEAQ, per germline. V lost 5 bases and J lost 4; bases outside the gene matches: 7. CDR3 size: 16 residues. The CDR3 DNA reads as TGTGCCAGCAGCGTTTTAGCGGGGGGTTCCACCGGGGAGCTGTTTTTT. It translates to CASSVLAGGSTGELFF. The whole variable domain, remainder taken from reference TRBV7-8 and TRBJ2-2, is GAGVSQSPRYKVAKRGQDVALRCDPISGHVSLFWYQQALGQGPEFLTYFQNEAQLDKSGLPSDRFFAERPEGSVSTLKIQRTQQEDSAVYLCASSVLAGGSTGELFFGEGSRLTVL.

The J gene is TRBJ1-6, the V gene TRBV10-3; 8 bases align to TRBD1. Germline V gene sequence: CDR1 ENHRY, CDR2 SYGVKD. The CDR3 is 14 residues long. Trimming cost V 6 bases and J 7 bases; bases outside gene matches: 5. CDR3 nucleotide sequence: TGTGCCATCAGCCCGGGACAGGCGAATTCACCCCTCCACTTT. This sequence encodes CAISPGQANSPLHF.

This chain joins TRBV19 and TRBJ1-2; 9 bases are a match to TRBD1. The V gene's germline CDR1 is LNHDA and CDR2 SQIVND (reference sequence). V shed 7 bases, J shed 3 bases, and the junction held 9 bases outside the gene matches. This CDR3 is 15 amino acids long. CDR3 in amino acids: CASTPTRDRDYGYTF. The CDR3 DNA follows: TGTGCCAGTACCCCTACTAGGGACAGGGACTATGGCTACACCTTC.